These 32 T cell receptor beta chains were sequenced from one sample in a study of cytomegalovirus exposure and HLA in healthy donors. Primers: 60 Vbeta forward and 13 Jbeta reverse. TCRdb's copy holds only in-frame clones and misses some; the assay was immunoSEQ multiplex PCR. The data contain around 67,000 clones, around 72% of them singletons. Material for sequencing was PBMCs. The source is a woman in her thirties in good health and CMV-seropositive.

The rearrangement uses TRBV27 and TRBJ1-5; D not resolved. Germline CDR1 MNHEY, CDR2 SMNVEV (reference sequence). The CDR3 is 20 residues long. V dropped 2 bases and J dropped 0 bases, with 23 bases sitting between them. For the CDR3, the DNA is TGTGCCAGCAGTTTAAGAGTATGGCCGGGGATGGGCAATAGCAATCAGCCCCAGCATTTT. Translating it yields CASSLRVWPGMGNSNQPQHF.

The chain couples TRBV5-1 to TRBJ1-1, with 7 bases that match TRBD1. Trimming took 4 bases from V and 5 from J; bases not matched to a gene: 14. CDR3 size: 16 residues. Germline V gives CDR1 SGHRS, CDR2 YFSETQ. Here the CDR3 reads CASSPRADRVRTEAFF. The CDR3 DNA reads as TGCGCCAGCAGCCCACGAGCTGACAGGGTTCGGACTGAAGCTTTCTTT.

The CDR3 sequence: CASSGGLYEETQYF. CDR3 coding DNA: TGTGCCAGCAGTGGGGGACTATACGAAGAGACCCAGTACTTC. The chain carries TRBV2 and TRBJ2-5; 7 bases are a match to TRBD2. The CDR3 runs to 14 residues. The V and J ends lost 4 bases and 3 bases, in that order; junction bases with no gene match: 5. Germline V gene lookup returns CDR1 SNHLY and CDR2 FYNNEI.

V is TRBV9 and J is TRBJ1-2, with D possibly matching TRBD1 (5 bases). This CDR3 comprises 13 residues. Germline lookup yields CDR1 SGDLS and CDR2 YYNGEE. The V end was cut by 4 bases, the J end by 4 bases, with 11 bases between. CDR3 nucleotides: TGTGCCAGCAGCCCCAGGGCTAGCTATGGCTACACCTTC. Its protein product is CASSPRASYGYTF.

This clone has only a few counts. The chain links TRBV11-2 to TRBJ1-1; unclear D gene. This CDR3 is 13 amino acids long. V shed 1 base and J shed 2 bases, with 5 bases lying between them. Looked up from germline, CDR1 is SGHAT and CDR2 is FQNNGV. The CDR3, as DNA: TGTGCCAGCAGCTTAGGACACAACACTGAAGCTTTCTTT. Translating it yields CASSLGHNTEAFF.

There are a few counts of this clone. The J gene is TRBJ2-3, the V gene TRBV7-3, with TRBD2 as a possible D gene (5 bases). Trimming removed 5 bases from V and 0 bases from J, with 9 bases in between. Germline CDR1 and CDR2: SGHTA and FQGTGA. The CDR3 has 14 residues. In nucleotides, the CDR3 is TGTGCCAGCAGCCCGCTAGCTAGCACAGATACGCAGTATTTT. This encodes CASSPLASTDTQYF.

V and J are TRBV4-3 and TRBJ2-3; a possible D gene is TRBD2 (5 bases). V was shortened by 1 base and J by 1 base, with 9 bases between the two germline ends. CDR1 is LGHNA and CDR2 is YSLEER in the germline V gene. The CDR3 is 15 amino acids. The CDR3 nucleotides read TGCGCCAGCAGCCAAGGGAACGGGGGCACAGATACGCAGTATTTT. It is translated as CASSQGNGGTDTQYF.

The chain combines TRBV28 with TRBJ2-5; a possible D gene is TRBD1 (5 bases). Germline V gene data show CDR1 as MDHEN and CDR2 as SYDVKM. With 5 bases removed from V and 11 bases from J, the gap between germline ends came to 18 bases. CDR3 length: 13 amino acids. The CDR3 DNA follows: TGTGCCAGCAGTCCCCAGGACATTTTGGAGCAGTACTTC. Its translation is CASSPQDILEQYF.

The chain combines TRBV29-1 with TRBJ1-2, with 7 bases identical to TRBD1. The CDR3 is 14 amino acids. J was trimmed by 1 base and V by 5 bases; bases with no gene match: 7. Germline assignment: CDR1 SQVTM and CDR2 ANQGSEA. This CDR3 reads CSVRTGQNNYGYTF. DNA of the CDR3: TGCAGCGTTCGAACGGGACAGAATAACTATGGCTACACCTTC.

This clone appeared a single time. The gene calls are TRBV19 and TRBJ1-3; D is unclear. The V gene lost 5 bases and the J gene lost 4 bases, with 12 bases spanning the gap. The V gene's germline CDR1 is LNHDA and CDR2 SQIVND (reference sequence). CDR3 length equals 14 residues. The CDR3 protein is CASSLPSGGNTIYF. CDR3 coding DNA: TGTGCCAGTAGTCTCCCTTCTGGCGGAAACACCATATATTTT.

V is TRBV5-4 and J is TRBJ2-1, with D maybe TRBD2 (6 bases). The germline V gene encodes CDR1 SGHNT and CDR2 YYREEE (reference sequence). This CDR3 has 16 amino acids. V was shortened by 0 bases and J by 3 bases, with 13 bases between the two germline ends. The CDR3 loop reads CASSLVSRGIYNEQFF. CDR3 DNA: TGTGCCAGCAGCTTGGTGTCTCGCGGGATCTACAATGAGCAGTTCTTC.

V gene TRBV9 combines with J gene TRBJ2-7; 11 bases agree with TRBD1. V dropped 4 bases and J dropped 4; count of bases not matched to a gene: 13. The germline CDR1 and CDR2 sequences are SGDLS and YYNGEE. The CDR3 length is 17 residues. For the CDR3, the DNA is TGTGCCAGCAGCCCCGTCCTCCTCGGACAGGGGGCTTACGAGCAGTACTTC. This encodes CASSPVLLGQGAYEQYF.

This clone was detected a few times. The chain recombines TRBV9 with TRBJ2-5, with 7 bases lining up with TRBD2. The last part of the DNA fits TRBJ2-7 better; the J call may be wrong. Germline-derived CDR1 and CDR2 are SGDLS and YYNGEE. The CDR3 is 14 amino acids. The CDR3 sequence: CASGPGLTIYEQYF. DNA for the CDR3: TGTGCCAGCGGACCGGGACTAACTATTTACGAGCAGTACTTC.

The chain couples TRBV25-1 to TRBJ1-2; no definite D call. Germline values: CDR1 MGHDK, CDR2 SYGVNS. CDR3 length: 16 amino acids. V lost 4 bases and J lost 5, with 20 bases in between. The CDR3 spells CASSGLNEELRYGYTF. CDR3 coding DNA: TGTGCCAGCAGTGGGTTAAATGAAGAGCTTAGATATGGCTACACCTTC.

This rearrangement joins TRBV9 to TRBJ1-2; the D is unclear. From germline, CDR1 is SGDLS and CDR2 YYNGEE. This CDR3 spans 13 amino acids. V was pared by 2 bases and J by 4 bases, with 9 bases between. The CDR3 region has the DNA TGTGCCAGCAGCGTTGCGGAGGGCTATGGCTACACCTTC. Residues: CASSVAEGYGYTF.

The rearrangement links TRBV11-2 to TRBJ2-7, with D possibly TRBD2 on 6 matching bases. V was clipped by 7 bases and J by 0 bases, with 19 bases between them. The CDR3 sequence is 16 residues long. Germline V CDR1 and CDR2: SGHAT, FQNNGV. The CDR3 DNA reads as TGTGCCAGCAACGACCCCGGGACTTCGAGCTCCTACGAGCAGTACTTC. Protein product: CASNDPGTSSSYEQYF.

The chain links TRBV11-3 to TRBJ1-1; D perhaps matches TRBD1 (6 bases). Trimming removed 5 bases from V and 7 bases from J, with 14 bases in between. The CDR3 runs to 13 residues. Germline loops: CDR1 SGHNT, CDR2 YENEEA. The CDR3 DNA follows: TGTGCCAGCAGCCCAAAGGACAGCCTTGAAGCTTTCTTT. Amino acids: CASSPKDSLEAFF.

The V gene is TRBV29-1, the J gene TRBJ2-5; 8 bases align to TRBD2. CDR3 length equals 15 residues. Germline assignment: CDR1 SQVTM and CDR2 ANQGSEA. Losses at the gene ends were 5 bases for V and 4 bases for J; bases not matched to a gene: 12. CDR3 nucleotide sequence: TGCAGCGTTCTACCGGGACTAGTTTGGAGAGAGACCCAGTACTTC. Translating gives CSVLPGLVWRETQYF.

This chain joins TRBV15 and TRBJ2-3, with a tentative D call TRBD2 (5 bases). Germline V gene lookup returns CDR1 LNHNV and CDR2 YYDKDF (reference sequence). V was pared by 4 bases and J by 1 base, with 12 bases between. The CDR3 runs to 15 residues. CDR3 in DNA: TGTGCCACCAGCATGATCGGACTGGGCACAGATACGCAGTATTTT. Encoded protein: CATSMIGLGTDTQYF.

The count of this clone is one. As DNA, the CDR3 is TGCAGCGGATCAGGAACATGGCCTACTAGCACAGATACGCAGTATTTT. Translation gives CSGSGTWPTSTDTQYF. This rearrangement joins TRBV29-1 to TRBJ2-3; no clear D gene. Germline CDR1 reads SQVTM; CDR2 reads ANQGSEA. This CDR3 has 16 residues. V was pared by 7 bases and J by 0 bases, with 20 bases between.

The CDR3 region has the DNA TGCACCAGCAGCCAAGCGGCGGGGGCGAGCACCGGGGAGCTGTTTTTT. It codes for CTSSQAAGASTGELFF. J is TRBJ2-2 and V is TRBV1; the table's D call, TRBD2, was not checked against the DNA. TRBV1 is noted as a pseudogene. There are 16 residues in the CDR3.

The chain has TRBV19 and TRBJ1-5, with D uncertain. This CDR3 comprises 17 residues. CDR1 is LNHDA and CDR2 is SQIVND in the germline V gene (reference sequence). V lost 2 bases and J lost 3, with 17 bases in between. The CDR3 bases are TGTGCCAGTAGTATAAATGTCCCAGGATTGGACAATCAGCCCCAGCATTTT. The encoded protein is CASSINVPGLDNQPQHF.

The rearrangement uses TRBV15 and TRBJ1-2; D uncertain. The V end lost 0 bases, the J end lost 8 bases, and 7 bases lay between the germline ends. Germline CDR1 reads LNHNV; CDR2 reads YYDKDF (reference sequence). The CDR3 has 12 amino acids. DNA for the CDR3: TGTGCCACCAGCAGAGATTTCCAGGGCTACACCTTC. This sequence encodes CATSRDFQGYTF.

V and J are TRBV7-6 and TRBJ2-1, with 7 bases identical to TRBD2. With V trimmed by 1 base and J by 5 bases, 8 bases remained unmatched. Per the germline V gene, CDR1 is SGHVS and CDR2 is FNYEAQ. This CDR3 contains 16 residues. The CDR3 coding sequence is TGTGCCAGCAGCTTAGACGAAGCGGGGTTTAACAATGAGCAGTTCTTC. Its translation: CASSLDEAGFNNEQFF.

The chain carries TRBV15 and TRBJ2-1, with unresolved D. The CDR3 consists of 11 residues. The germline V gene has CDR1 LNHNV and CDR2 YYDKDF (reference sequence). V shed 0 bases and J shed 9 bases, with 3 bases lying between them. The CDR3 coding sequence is TGTGCCACCAGCAGAGACGGTGAGCAGTTCTTC. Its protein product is CATSRDGEQFF.

CDR3 nucleotide sequence: TGTGCCAGCAGCCCCAGCGACTACGAGCAGTACTTC. The encoded protein is CASSPSDYEQYF. The gene calls are TRBV11-2 and TRBJ2-7; D is unresolved. V lost 5 bases and J lost 3, with 8 bases in between. CDR3 length: 12 residues. Germline V gene lookup returns CDR1 SGHAT and CDR2 FQNNGV.

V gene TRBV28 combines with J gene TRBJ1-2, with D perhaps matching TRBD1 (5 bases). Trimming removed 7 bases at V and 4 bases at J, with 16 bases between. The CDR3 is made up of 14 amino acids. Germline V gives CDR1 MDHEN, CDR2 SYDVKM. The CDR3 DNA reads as TGTGCCAGCACCTGGGGGGATCTTTCCTATGGCTACACCTTC. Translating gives CASTWGDLSYGYTF.

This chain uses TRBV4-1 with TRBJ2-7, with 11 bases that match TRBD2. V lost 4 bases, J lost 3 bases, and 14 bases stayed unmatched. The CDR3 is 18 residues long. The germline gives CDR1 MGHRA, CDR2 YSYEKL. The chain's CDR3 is CASSPGTWLAGGLYEQYF. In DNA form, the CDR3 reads TGCGCCAGCAGCCCTGGGACATGGCTAGCGGGAGGACTCTACGAGCAGTACTTC.

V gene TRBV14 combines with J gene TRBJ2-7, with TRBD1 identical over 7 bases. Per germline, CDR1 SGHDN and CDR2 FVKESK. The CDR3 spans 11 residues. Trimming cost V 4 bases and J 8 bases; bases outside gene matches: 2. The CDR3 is CASSLQGKQYF. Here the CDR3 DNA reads TGTGCCAGCAGCCTACAGGGGAAGCAGTACTTC.

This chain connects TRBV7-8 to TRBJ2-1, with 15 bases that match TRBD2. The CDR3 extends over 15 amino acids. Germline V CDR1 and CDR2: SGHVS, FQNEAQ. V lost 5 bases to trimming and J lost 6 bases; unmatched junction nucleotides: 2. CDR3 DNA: TGTGCCAGCAGCGAGGGACTAGCGGGAGGCAATGAGCAGTTCTTC. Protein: CASSEGLAGGNEQFF. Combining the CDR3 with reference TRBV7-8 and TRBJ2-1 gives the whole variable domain GAGVSQSPRYKVAKRGQDVALRCDPISGHVSLFWYQQALGQGPEFLTYFQNEAQLDKSGLPSDRFFAERPEGSVSTLKIQRTQQEDSAVYLCASSEGLAGGNEQFFGPGTRLTVL.

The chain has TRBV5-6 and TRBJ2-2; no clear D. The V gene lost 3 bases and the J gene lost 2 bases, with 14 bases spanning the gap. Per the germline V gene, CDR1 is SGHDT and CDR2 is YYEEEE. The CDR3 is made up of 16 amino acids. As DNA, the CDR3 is TGTGCCAGCAGCTCCCTAGTAGCCCGAAACACCGGGGAGCTGTTTTTT. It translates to CASSSLVARNTGELFF.

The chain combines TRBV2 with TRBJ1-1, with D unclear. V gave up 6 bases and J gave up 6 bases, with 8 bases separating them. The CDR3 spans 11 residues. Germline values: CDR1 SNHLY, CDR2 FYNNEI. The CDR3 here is CASRVDSEAFF. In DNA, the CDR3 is TGTGCCAGCAGGGTGGACTCTGAAGCTTTCTTT.